The source of this T cell receptor beta chain is a study of cytomegalovirus exposure and HLA in healthy donors. The PCR used 60 Vbeta and 13 Jbeta primers. Clones were sequenced by immunoSEQ multiplex PCR, and TCRdb holds only the in-frame ones, with some missing. This sample has 200,000 to 250,000 clones, with approximately 84% found just once. Overall study results and limits: Most TCR sequences showed up rarely, but some public TCRs showed up in many donors. Reportedly, fewer N-insertions than the approximately 700-donor mean appeared in an Asian-associated ancestry cluster in a later analysis. The authors later found HLA-associated TCR beta chains more clonally expanded than equally common others.

Comment on this clone: Its target is not known.

V shed 1 base and J shed 10 bases, with 14 bases lying between them. The CDR3 covers 15 residues. Germline CDR1 is LNHDA and CDR2 is SQIVND (reference sequence). The chain combines TRBV19 with TRBJ1-6, with D maybe TRBD1 (5 bases). This TCR was sampled from a middle-aged woman in good health and CMV-seronegative. Sequencing was performed on PBMCs. CDR3 nucleotides: TGTGCCAGTAGTATAGTGGCAGGGCAGGGCTCACCCCTCCACTTT. The encoded protein is CASSIVAGQGSPLHF.